The 29 T cell receptor beta chains listed next were all sequenced from one sample in a study of blood T cell repertoires in COVID-19. The table came from immunoSEQ multiplex PCR; TCRdb's copy has only in-frame clones and leaves some out. The sample consists of about 270,000 clones, approximately 80% of them appearing once. Material: peripheral blood. These receptors were taken from a woman between 50 and 59 years old with active or convalescent COVID-19.

V gene TRBV5-1 combines with J gene TRBJ2-7; D is ambiguous. The germline CDR1 and CDR2 sequences are SGHRS and YFSETQ. This CDR3 contains 13 residues. Trimming cost V 0 bases and J 4 bases, with 8 bases left between them. The CDR3 bases are TGCGCCAGCAGCTTGGAGGTACAGTACGAGCAGTACTTC. As protein: CASSLEVQYEQYF.

The chain combines TRBV6-6 with TRBJ2-1, with TRBD1 matching 9 bases. The germline V gene has CDR1 MNHNY and CDR2 SVGAGI (reference sequence). V gave up 5 bases and J gave up 2 bases; unmatched junction bases: 16. CDR3 length equals 19 residues. The CDR3 coding sequence is TGTGCCAGCAGTCGGGCATTACAACAGGGGGCCAGCACCTACAATGAGCAGTTCTTC. It codes for CASSRALQQGASTYNEQFF.

V usage is TRBV27 and J usage is TRBJ1-5, with a tentative D call TRBD1 (6 bases). The germline gives CDR1 MNHEY, CDR2 SMNVEV (reference sequence). This CDR3 has 14 residues. V lost 8 bases and J 4 bases, leaving 15 bases between the germline ends. The CDR3 loop reads CASRPDRQNQPQHF. In DNA form, the CDR3 reads TGTGCCAGCCGACCGGACAGACAGAATCAGCCCCAGCATTTT.

The chain recombines TRBV28 with TRBJ2-7; 7 bases agree with TRBD2. CDR1 and CDR2 (germline): MDHEN, SYDVKM. The CDR3 length is 11 residues. The junction had 0 bases not matched to a gene; V was cut back by 6 bases and J by 4 bases. Here the CDR3 reads CASSGGYEQYF. DNA of the CDR3: TGTGCCAGCAGCGGGGGGTACGAGCAGTACTTC. Filled out from reference TRBV28 and TRBJ2-7, the complete variable domain reads DVKVTQSSRYLVKRTGEKVFLECVQDMDHENMFWYRQDPGLGLRLIYFSYDVKMKEKGDIPEGYSVSREKKERFSLILESASTNQTSMYLCASSGGYEQYFGPGTRLTVT.

This chain connects TRBV5-1 to TRBJ2-1, with TRBD2 identical over 7 bases. Trimming cost V 1 base and J 3 bases; bases outside gene matches: 4. Germline V gene lookup returns CDR1 SGHRS and CDR2 YFSETQ. The CDR3 spans 15 residues. CDR3 in DNA: TGCGCCAGCAGCTTGTCTAGCGGTTTCTACAATGAGCAGTTCTTC. Residues: CASSLSSGFYNEQFF.

This rearrangement joins TRBV27 to TRBJ2-1; 11 bases agree with TRBD1. Germline CDR1 is MNHEY and CDR2 is SMNVEV (reference sequence). The trim removed 6 bases at V and 4 bases at J, leaving 8 bases unmatched. The CDR3 sequence is 16 residues long. The CDR3 nucleotides are TGTGCCAGCAGCCTTTCGGGACAGGGGGGATACAATGAGCAGTTCTTC. Translated: CASSLSGQGGYNEQFF.

The V call is TRBV7-2, the J call TRBJ2-1; TRBD2 matches at 10 bases. The CDR3 is 14 amino acids. After removal of 5 bases from V and 3 bases from J, the junction contained 1 base not matched to a gene. Looked up from germline, CDR1 is SGHTA and CDR2 is FQGNSA. The CDR3 region has the DNA TGTGCCAGCAGCGGGACTAGCGACTACAATGAGCAGTTCTTC. Amino acids: CASSGTSDYNEQFF.

This clone was observed a few times. This chain uses TRBV3-1 (or the pseudogene TRBV3-2) with TRBJ2-7; 11 positions agree with TRBD2. Germline values: CDR1 LGHDT, CDR2 YNNKEL (reference sequence). Losses at the gene ends were 4 bases for V and 5 bases for J; bases not matched to a gene: 10. The CDR3 spans 16 residues. The CDR3 DNA reads as TGTGCCAGCAGCCCAACCTTTAGCGGGAGGGCCAACGAGCAGTACTTC. This encodes CASSPTFSGRANEQYF.

CDR3 in amino acids: CSVERQVQETQYF. CDR3 DNA sequence: TGCAGCGTTGAACGGCAGGTTCAAGAGACCCAGTACTTC. V and J are TRBV29-1 and TRBJ2-5; D remains unclear. Trimming took off 2 bases at V and 2 bases at J, with 9 bases between the two ends. Per the germline V gene, CDR1 is SQVTM and CDR2 is ANQGSEA. The CDR3 is 13 amino acids.

This clone occurred once. The chain joins TRBV6-5 to TRBJ1-1, with unresolved D. The CDR3 is 14 amino acids. V dropped 7 bases and J dropped 5 bases, with 17 bases sitting between them. Germline V gene data show CDR1 as MNHEY and CDR2 as SVGAGI. The CDR3 DNA follows: TGTGCCAGCAAGGGCCCGGGAGATGGGACTGAAGCTTTCTTT. This translates into CASKGPGDGTEAFF.

The chain is built from TRBV5-4 and TRBJ2-2; possibly TRBD2 for D (7 bases). Germline loops: CDR1 SGHNT, CDR2 YYREEE (reference sequence). V lost 6 bases to trimming and J lost 5 bases, with 17 bases between them. The CDR3 length is 15 residues. For the CDR3, the DNA is TGTGCCAGCACCCAAGGGGGGGCTTCAACCGGGGAGCTGTTTTTT. It is translated as CASTQGGASTGELFF.

The rearrangement joins TRBV18 to TRBJ1-5; perhaps TRBD1 as D (6 bases). CDR1 is KGHSH, CDR2 LQKENI, per germline. V was trimmed by 2 bases and J by 3 bases, leaving 11 bases between them. The length of the CDR3 is 15 residues. CDR3 sequence (DNA): TGTGCCAGCTCACCAACAGGGACCATCAATCAGCCCCAGCATTTT. Protein product: CASSPTGTINQPQHF.

As regards this clone: One junction end disagrees with the germline gene, perhaps due to a read error. The genes are TRBV7-9 and TRBJ2-5; 7 bases are a match to TRBD2. CDR3 length equals 13 residues. Germline CDR1 SEHNR, CDR2 FQNEAQ (reference sequence). The CDR3 loop reads CASRLAGTETQYF. The DNA for the CDR3 is TGTGCCAGCAGGTTAGCGGGCACGGAGACCCAGTACTTC.

The chain joins TRBV28 to TRBJ2-1, with D maybe TRBD2 (6 bases). Trimming stripped 6 bases from V and 6 bases from J, with 15 bases between. CDR3 length equals 14 residues. The V gene's germline CDR1 is MDHEN and CDR2 SYDVKM. The CDR3 bases are TGTGCCAGCAGCCGCCTGGTGGGGGGCAATGAGCAGTTCTTC. Amino acids: CASSRLVGGNEQFF.

The chain joins TRBV5-1 to TRBJ2-1; 10 nucleotides match TRBD2. Germline CDR1 SGHRS, CDR2 YFSETQ. V lost 0 bases, J lost 7 bases, and 10 bases stayed unmatched. The CDR3 spans 17 residues. CDR3 amino acids: CASSLALASGSVNEQFF. The CDR3 DNA follows: TGCGCCAGCAGCTTGGCCCTGGCTAGCGGGAGTGTTAATGAGCAGTTCTTC. Filled out from reference TRBV5-1 and TRBJ2-1, the complete variable domain reads KAGVTQTPRYLIKTRGQQVTLSCSPISGHRSVSWYQQTPGQGLQFLFEYFSETQRNKGNFPGRFSGRQFSNSRSEMNVSTLELGDSALYLCASSLALASGSVNEQFFGPGTRLTVL.

This clone was recorded at least ten times. The genes are TRBV28 and TRBJ1-5; perhaps TRBD1 as D (6 bases). Germline loops: CDR1 MDHEN, CDR2 SYDVKM. The CDR3 totals 15 residues. Trimming took off 7 bases at V and 5 bases at J, with 18 bases between the two ends. CDR3 in amino acids: CASKVGAGVYQPQHF. The CDR3 DNA sequence: TGTGCCAGCAAAGTAGGGGCAGGGGTATATCAGCCCCAGCATTTT. Together with reference TRBV28 and TRBJ1-5, the CDR3 gives the full variable domain: DVKVTQSSRYLVKRTGEKVFLECVQDMDHENMFWYRQDPGLGLRLIYFSYDVKMKEKGDIPEGYSVSREKKERFSLILESASTNQTSMYLCASKVGAGVYQPQHFGDGTRLSIL.

The rearrangement links TRBV2 to TRBJ2-5; 9 nucleotides agree with TRBD1. Germline CDR1 SNHLY, CDR2 FYNNEI. This CDR3 is 15 amino acids long. V trimming: 3 bases; J trimming: 1 base; junction bases outside the gene matches: 3. This CDR3 is CASSEGTGLQETQYF. The CDR3 region has the DNA TGTGCCAGCAGTGAGGGGACAGGGCTCCAAGAGACCCAGTACTTC.

CDR3 nucleotide sequence: TGCGCCAGCAGCTCTAGCGCTAGCTCCTACAATGAGCAGTTCTTC. This encodes CASSSSASSYNEQFF. This chain connects TRBV5-1 to TRBJ2-1; weak D call: TRBD2 (6 bases). The CDR3 contains 15 residues. The germline V gene encodes CDR1 SGHRS and CDR2 YFSETQ. Between the trimmed V and J ends, which lost 3 bases and 0 bases, there was a span of 10 bases.

This chain connects TRBV11-2 to TRBJ2-7; 10 bases align to TRBD2. The trim removed 5 bases at V and 3 bases at J, leaving 4 bases unmatched. The CDR3 sequence is 14 residues long. The V gene's germline CDR1 is SGHAT and CDR2 FQNNGV. The CDR3 region is CASSVSSGSYEQYF. The CDR3 DNA is TGTGCCAGCAGCGTCTCTAGCGGGAGCTACGAGCAGTACTTC.

There are a few counts of this clone. V is TRBV18 and J is TRBJ2-5; the match to TRBD1 covers 7 bases. V lost 3 bases and J lost 3; bases outside the gene matches: 10. Looked up from germline, CDR1 is KGHSH and CDR2 is LQKENI. The CDR3 has 16 residues. As DNA, the CDR3 is TGTGCCAGCTCACCCCGGAGAAGTCAGGGGGAAGAGACCCAGTACTTC. Protein sequence: CASSPRRSQGEETQYF.

This chain links TRBV6-5 with TRBJ1-2; tentative D call: TRBD1 (5 bases). The V gene's germline CDR1 is MNHEY and CDR2 SVGAGI. Deletions cut 6 bases from V and 4 bases from J, with 15 bases between. CDR3 length equals 14 residues. The CDR3 here is CASSRGREGYGYTF. In nucleotides, the CDR3 is TGTGCCAGCAGCCGGGGACGGGAGGGCTATGGCTACACCTTC.

This rearrangement joins TRBV4-1 to TRBJ1-1, with a possible D match to TRBD1 (6 bases). V shed 0 bases and J shed 4 bases, with 18 bases lying between them. Germline V CDR1 and CDR2: MGHRA, YSYEKL. There are 17 residues in the CDR3. CDR3 sequence: CASSQEVRGRGFTEAFF. The CDR3 nucleotides are TGCGCCAGCAGCCAAGAAGTTAGGGGGAGGGGGTTCACTGAAGCTTTCTTT.

CDR3 protein: CATSDFTAGPEQYF. The CDR3 region has the DNA TGTGCCACCAGTGATTTCACCGCAGGGCCCGAGCAGTACTTC. The chain has TRBV24-1 and TRBJ2-7, with a weak D call TRBD1 (5 bases). The length of the CDR3 is 14 residues. CDR1 is KGHDR, CDR2 SFDVKD, per germline. The V end lost 1 base, the J end lost 6 bases, and 12 bases lay between the germline ends.

The chain is built from TRBV5-6 and TRBJ2-3, with D possibly TRBD2 on 6 matching bases. The germline gives CDR1 SGHDT, CDR2 YYEEEE. The CDR3 is made up of 15 amino acids. V was pared by 1 base and J by 7 bases, with 16 bases between. The CDR3 region is CASSLPGGSSNTQYF. The CDR3 DNA reads as TGTGCCAGCAGCTTGCCCGGGGGTTCTTCGAATACGCAGTATTTT.

The chain carries TRBV6-5 and TRBJ2-3; TRBD2 matches at 14 bases. V trimming: 7 bases; J trimming: 4 bases; junction bases outside the gene matches: 4. Germline V gives CDR1 MNHEY, CDR2 SVGAGI. The CDR3 sequence is 15 residues long. This CDR3 is CASTRLAGGPDTQYF. CDR3 DNA sequence: TGTGCCAGCACTCGACTAGCGGGAGGGCCAGATACGCAGTATTTT.

CDR3 protein: CATSDSRLAGETQYF. CDR3 in DNA: TGTGCCACCAGTGATTCGCGACTAGCGGGAGAGACCCAGTACTTC. The chain links TRBV24-1 to TRBJ2-5; 10 bases align to TRBD2. V was pared by 2 bases and J by 4 bases, with 3 bases of the junction left unmatched. The CDR3 sequence is 15 residues long. CDR1 KGHDR and CDR2 SFDVKD come from the germline V gene.

With regard to this clone: Other DNA sequences in this specimen translate into the identical CDR3. V usage is TRBV24-1 and J usage is TRBJ2-7, with a weak D call TRBD1 (6 bases). Trimming shortened V by 1 base and J by 0 bases, and 12 bases separated the two germline ends. CDR1 is KGHDR and CDR2 is SFDVKD in the germline V gene. This CDR3 region has 16 residues. The CDR3 nucleotides read TGTGCCACCAGTGATTTAGCAGGGGCCGTCTCCTACGAGCAGTACTTC. It translates to CATSDLAGAVSYEQYF.

This sequence joins TRBV5-1 and TRBJ2-3; 11 bases match TRBD2. V shed 6 bases and J 6 bases; nucleotides not matched to a gene: 9. The CDR3 runs to 15 residues. CDR1 is SGHRS, CDR2 YFSETQ, per germline. The CDR3 DNA is TGCGCCAGCAAGGTGGTTGGGACTAGCGGTGATACGCAGTATTTT. Amino acid sequence: CASKVVGTSGDTQYF.

V and J are TRBV25-1 and TRBJ1-4; D unclear. This CDR3 is 12 amino acids long. V shed 3 bases and J shed 8 bases, with 7 bases lying between them. Per germline, CDR1 MGHDK and CDR2 SYGVNS. The CDR3 region has the DNA TGTGCCAGCAGTGACCGCCGGGAAAAACTGTTTTTT. Its protein is CASSDRREKLFF.